The clone carrying this T cell receptor beta chain was counted ten times or more. This record comes from a study of T cells in Graves' hyperthyroidism and ophthalmopathy. V lost 3 bases to trimming and J lost 6 bases, with 16 bases between them. CDR1 SGHRS and CDR2 YFSETQ come from the germline V gene. The CDR3 runs 15 residues. Subjects aged 18 to 65 presented with newly diagnosed hyperthyroidism of less than 2 months' duration. Researchers barred patients who had uncontrolled infection, other autoimmune disease, pregnancy or lactation. Preceding any ophthalmopathy symptoms, the blood sample dates from first hyperthyroidism diagnosis. Amplification of TCR beta CDR3 regions used RNA as the template. First-round RT-PCR targeting the TCR CDR3 was performed with the HTBI primer set. TCRdb processed the multiplex PCR reads anew with MiXCR; each CDR3 protein has one entry. The sample lists about 350,000 distinct CDR3 sequences; about 18% were seen once.

The rearrangement joins TRBV5-1 to TRBJ2-1; D gene unclear. The clonotype was recovered from a woman aged 25 to 39 with Graves' hyperthyroidism that later progressed to Graves' ophthalmopathy. The sequencing sample was made of blood. The CDR3 sequence is CASSSLASRANEQFF. In DNA, the CDR3 is TGCGCCAGCAGCTCCTTAGCTTCCCGGGCCAATGAGCAGTTCTTC.